Shown below are 5 T cell receptor beta chains from a single sample sequenced in a study of T-cell memory formation after mild COVID-19. TCRdb ran MiXCR on the 5' RACE reads and lists one entry per CDR3 protein. The sample contains over 45,000 distinct CDR3 sequences, roughly 26% of which appear only once. Sequenced sample: PBMCs or a T cell subset sorted from them (not recorded which). Receptors originate from a man between 18 and 29 years old who had mild COVID-19 (a few samples of this study predate the infection). Cell type and time point are not known.

The J gene is TRBJ2-7, the V gene TRBV20-1, with D perhaps TRBD1 (6 bases). Germline assignment: CDR1 DFQATT and CDR2 SNEGSKA (reference sequence). Trimming removed 3 bases from V and 6 bases from J, with 15 bases in between. The CDR3 spans 13 residues. CDR3: CSARSTTGTEQYF. CDR3 DNA sequence: TGCAGTGCTAGGTCCACCACAGGGACCGAGCAGTACTTC.

This clonotype was seen a few times. The chain employs TRBV6-5 and TRBJ1-5; no reliable D call. Germline V lookup: CDR1 MNHEY, CDR2 SVGAGI. V lost 8 bases and J lost 7, with 15 bases in between. This CDR3 comprises 13 residues. DNA of the CDR3: TGTGCCAGCGCTTCTCGGAAGACCCAGCCCCAGCATTTT. Its protein product is CASASRKTQPQHF.

This chain connects TRBV2 to TRBJ1-2; D unresolved. Between the trimmed V and J ends, which lost 6 bases and 0 bases, there was a span of 11 bases. Germline-derived CDR1 and CDR2 are SNHLY and FYNNEI. The CDR3 covers 14 residues. The CDR3 nucleotides are TGTGCCAGCAGGGAGGTCCCAGCTAACTATGGCTACACCTTC. Residues: CASREVPANYGYTF.

The V call is TRBV6-5, the J call TRBJ2-1, with no clear D. CDR3 length equals 13 residues. Per germline, CDR1 MNHEY and CDR2 SVGAGI. V was trimmed by 2 bases and J by 9 bases, leaving 11 bases between them. In nucleotides, the CDR3 is TGTGCCAGCAGTTACAGGAAATCCACTGAGCAGTTCTTC. This translates into CASSYRKSTEQFF.

This chain links TRBV20-1 with TRBJ1-2, with D perhaps matching TRBD1 (6 bases). The CDR3 loop spans 14 amino acids. Germline CDR1 and CDR2: DFQATT and SNEGSKA (reference sequence). CDR3 nucleotides: TGCAGCATGGGGATATGGGGGCGAGACTATGGCTACACCTTC. Encoded protein: CSMGIWGRDYGYTF.